The source of this T cell receptor (beta chain) is a study of T cells expressing NK-cell markers. Study in general: Out of eight donors sequenced, seven tested HCMV-seropositive and the remaining one seronegative. The study's findings and limits: Among four donors, these clonotypes also ranked first in the CD3+CD56-NKG2C+ fraction.

TCRdb re-called the 5' RACE reads and gives one entry per CDR3 protein, without DNA. Its table records around 21,000 distinct CDR3 sequences. Germline V gives CDR1 SGHDT, CDR2 YYEEEE. This CDR3 is built from 12 residues. A word on this clonotype: Antigen unknown.

This receptor was identified in a man aged 18-69 years in good health. The sample consisted of blood T cells: a sorted CD56 or NKG2C T cell subset, CD4+ or CD8+ T cells, or bulk PBMC T cells (not recorded which). V is TRBV5-6 and J is TRBJ1-2. CDR3 region: CASSFSRYGYTF.